A single sample gave rise to the 29 T cell receptor beta chains below, sequenced in a study of blood T cells in healthy people across ages. A second PCR of 7 to 11 cycles used a sample-barcoded 5' primer and a J-beta primer mix. TCRdb re-analysed the 5' RACE reads in MiXCR, keeping a single row per CDR3 protein. Of 550,000 to 800,000 distinct CDR3 sequences listed, about a third are singletons. Sequencing was done on a sample of blood. The receptors were gathered from a woman older than 75 in good health.

This clonotype was detected only a few times. The chain couples TRBV20-1 to TRBJ1-1, with unresolved D. This CDR3 spans 12 amino acids. V lost 6 bases and J 1 base, leaving 9 bases between the germline ends. Germline CDR1 reads DFQATT; CDR2 reads SNEGSKA (reference sequence). CDR3 residues: CSAESQNTEAFF. Written as DNA, the CDR3 is TGCAGTGCAGAAAGCCAGAACACTGAAGCTTTCTTT.

This clonotype was observed many times. One end of the junction does not line up with germline, which may come from a read error. The V call is TRBV5-1, the J call TRBJ2-5; D gene ambiguous. CDR1 and CDR2 from the germline V gene are SGHRS and YFSETQ. This CDR3 is 13 amino acids long. The CDR3 is CASSLGLGETQYF. CDR3 bases: TGTGCCAGCAGCTTAGGGTTGGGGGAGACCCAGTACTTC.

This clonotype showed up many times. The CDR3 region has the DNA TGTGCCAGCACCCGACGAGGGGGGCAAGAGACCCAGTACTTC. This sequence encodes CASTRRGGQETQYF. V and J are TRBV27 and TRBJ2-5; D possibly matches TRBD1 or TRBD2 (6 bases each). CDR1 and CDR2 (germline): MNHEY, SMNVEV (reference sequence). V lost 7 bases to trimming and J lost 2 bases, with 14 bases between them. This CDR3 contains 14 residues.

The table lists this clonotype with many counts. The gene calls are TRBV7-9 and TRBJ2-7; 8 bases are shared with TRBD1. This CDR3 is built from 17 residues. Germline loops: CDR1 SEHNR, CDR2 FQNEAQ (reference sequence). Trimming at V came to 1 base and at J to 1 base, leaving 9 bases not matched to a gene. The CDR3 region is CASSLERGQGGSYEQYF. The CDR3 DNA reads TGTGCCAGCAGCTTAGAGAGAGGACAGGGAGGATCCTACGAGCAGTACTTC.

The rearrangement joins TRBV30 to TRBJ2-7; D is perhaps TRBD2 (7 bases). With 1 base removed from V and 0 bases from J, the gap between germline ends came to 10 bases. This CDR3 is built from 14 residues. From germline, CDR1 is GTSNPN and CDR2 SVGIG (reference sequence). The CDR3, as DNA: TGTGCCTGGAGTGGAGGGGGGGGCTCCTACGAGCAGTACTTC. Residues: CAWSGGGGSYEQYF.

As regards this clonotype: This may come from a read error, since a much larger clone is one base off. This chain joins TRBV30 and TRBJ1-1; unclear D gene. CDR1 and CDR2 from the germline V gene are GTSNPN and SVGIG (reference sequence). The CDR3 extends over 14 amino acids. The CDR3 sequence is CAWSPDGVNTKAFF. The DNA for the CDR3 is TGTGCCTGGAGTCCGGACGGGGTGAACACTAAAGCTTTCTTT.

This clonotype occurred many times. V usage is TRBV6-1 and J usage is TRBJ1-2; 10 nucleotides match TRBD1. Per the germline V gene, CDR1 is MNHNS and CDR2 is SASEGT. The J segment lost 7 bases and the V segment lost 6 bases, leaving 8 bases of the junction unmatched. This CDR3 is built from 14 residues. The DNA of the CDR3 is TGTGCCAGCAGCGCCTGGGACAGGGGAGGTGGCTACACCTTC. This translates into CASSAWDRGGGYTF.

The chain is built from TRBV6-2 or TRBV6-3 and TRBJ2-2; D uncertain. The length of the CDR3 is 16 residues. The ends were cut back, 0 bases at V and 0 bases at J, with 8 bases in the middle. Germline CDR1 is MNHEY and CDR2 is SVGEGT. For the CDR3, the DNA is TGTGCCAGCAGTTACTCCCGGAGAACGAACACCGGGGAGCTGTTTTTT. Amino acid sequence: CASSYSRRTNTGELFF.

This clonotype was found a few times. The genes are TRBV6-5 and TRBJ2-5; D is possibly TRBD1 (5 bases). Germline loops: CDR1 MNHEY, CDR2 SVGAGI. This CDR3 region has 15 residues. Trimming took off 1 base at V and 2 bases at J, with 11 bases between the two ends. CDR3 loop: CASSYFDSQQETQYF. The CDR3 DNA reads as TGTGCCAGCAGTTACTTCGACAGCCAACAAGAGACCCAGTACTTC.

The chain links TRBV6-1 to TRBJ2-3; TRBD2 matches at 8 bases. The V gene's germline CDR1 is MNHNS and CDR2 SASEGT. J was trimmed by 4 bases and V by 6 bases; bases with no gene match: 9. This CDR3 spans 15 amino acids. CDR3 in DNA: TGTGCCAGCAGCTCCGGGACTAGTAACCCAGATACGCAGTATTTT. Protein product: CASSSGTSNPDTQYF.

With regard to this clonotype: A much larger clone differs from this one at a single base, so this may be a read error. The chain employs TRBV5-1 and TRBJ2-3; 7 bases match TRBD2. The CDR3 contains 16 residues. Germline V gene sequence: CDR1 SGHRS, CDR2 YFSETQ. Losses at the gene ends were 4 bases for V and 6 bases for J; bases not matched to a gene: 14. The CDR3 loop is CASSAGLVGGGDTQYF. As DNA, the CDR3 is TGCGCCAGCAGCGCCGGACTAGTGGGCGGCGGGGATACGCAGTATTTT.

In the case of this clonotype: A much bigger clone sits one base away, suggesting this may be a read error. This chain links TRBV30 with TRBJ2-1; no reliable D call. From germline, CDR1 is GTSNPN and CDR2 SVGIG (reference sequence). Trimming left V 2 bases short and J 10 bases short, with 12 bases between. The CDR3 covers 12 residues. The CDR3 spells CAWSQGGMEQFF. For the CDR3, the DNA is TGTGCCTGGAGTCAAGGCGGTATGGAGCAGTTCTTC.

In its sample, this clonotype was seen many times. CDR3 sequence (DNA): TGCGCCAGCAGCTTCCGACAGGGGTACACTGAAGCTTTCTTT. Translating it yields CASSFRQGYTEAFF. The chain carries TRBV5-1 and TRBJ1-1; TRBD1 matches 8 bases. V shed 2 bases, J shed 3 bases, and the junction held 3 bases outside the gene matches. The CDR3 is made up of 14 amino acids. Germline CDR1 reads SGHRS; CDR2 reads YFSETQ.

Concerning this clonotype itself: A read error is possible here, since a much larger clone lies one base away. V is TRBV2 and J is TRBJ1-2; D not certain. Germline CDR1 SNHLY, CDR2 FYNNEI. CDR3 length equals 13 residues. The CDR3 reads CAGSERVRKGYTF. The CDR3 bases are TGTGCCGGCAGTGAAAGGGTCCGCAAAGGCTACACCTTC.

The rearrangement links TRBV6-1 to TRBJ2-5; D may be TRBD1 or TRBD2 (5 bases each). Between the trimmed V and J ends, which lost 8 bases and 2 bases, there was a span of 15 bases. CDR3 length: 14 amino acids. CDR1 and CDR2 (germline): MNHNS, SASEGT. The CDR3: CASGADWSQETQYF. CDR3 sequence (DNA): TGTGCCAGCGGGGCGGACTGGTCACAAGAGACCCAGTACTTC.

This clonotype was seen a few times. The rearrangement joins TRBV15 to TRBJ2-7, with D possibly TRBD1 on 6 matching bases. Trimming removed 8 bases at V and 2 bases at J, with 16 bases between. This CDR3 is built from 14 residues. Germline CDR1 LNHNV, CDR2 YYDKDF (reference sequence). CDR3: CATGWGNRAYEQYF. For the CDR3, the DNA is TGTGCCACCGGCTGGGGGAACAGGGCCTACGAGCAGTACTTC.

CDR3: CASREGMDTQYF. CDR3 DNA: TGCGCCAGCAGGGAAGGGATGGATACGCAGTATTTT. The chain has TRBV4-1 and TRBJ2-3; D ambiguous. CDR3 length: 12 amino acids. Germline V lookup: CDR1 MGHRA, CDR2 YSYEKL. Trimming shortened V by 6 bases and J by 6 bases, and 10 bases separated the two germline ends.

The chain employs TRBV12-3 or TRBV12-4 and TRBJ2-5; 10 bases map to TRBD2. Gene TRBJ2-7 matches the end of the DNA better, so the J call may be wrong. This CDR3 has 15 amino acids. CDR3 nucleotide sequence: TGTGCCAGCAGTTTAGGGCTAGCGGGGGTCTACGAGCAGTACTTC. Protein: CASSLGLAGVYEQYF.

This clonotype was recorded a few times. The chain links TRBV18 to TRBJ1-1, with no clear D. The CDR3 loop spans 15 amino acids. V was clipped by 6 bases and J by 0 bases, with 14 bases between them. Germline-derived CDR1 and CDR2 are KGHSH and LQKENI. The DNA of the CDR3 is TGTGCCAGCTCCGGGGAGGGTTACATGAACACTGAAGCTTTCTTT. Encoded protein: CASSGEGYMNTEAFF.

The genes are TRBV6-2 or TRBV6-3 and TRBJ1-1, with a weak D call TRBD1 (5 bases). The germline V gene has CDR1 MNHEY and CDR2 SVGEGT. The CDR3 is made up of 14 amino acids. V lost 5 bases to trimming and J lost 5 bases, with 15 bases between them. CDR3 bases: TGTGCCAGCAGTAAGAGCAGGGCTGGGACTGAAGCTTTCTTT. Its protein product is CASSKSRAGTEAFF.

On this clonotype itself: A much bigger clone sits one base away, suggesting this may be a read error. The chain links TRBV15 to TRBJ2-5; no definite D call. Germline V gene sequence: CDR1 LNHNV, CDR2 YYDKDF (reference sequence). The CDR3 sequence is 13 residues long. The V gene lost 3 bases and the J gene lost 11 bases, with 16 bases spanning the gap. The chain's CDR3 is CATSSRQWNEQYF. CDR3 sequence (DNA): TGTGCCACCAGCAGTCGCCAGTGGAATGAGCAGTACTTC. Full variable domain (outside the CDR3, taken from reference TRBV15 and TRBJ2-5): DAMVIQNPRYQVTQFGKPVTLSCSQTLNHNVMYWYQQKSSQAPKLLFHYYDKDFNNEADTPDNFQSRRPNTSFCFLDIRSPGLGDTAMYLCATSSRQWNEQYFGPGTRLLVL.

This clonotype was observed at least ten times. The junction departs from the called germline gene at one end, perhaps through a read error. Written as DNA, the CDR3 is TGTGCTAGCAGCGACAGGGGACAGACCCAGTACTTC. This translates into CASSDRGQTQYF. V and J are TRBV7-7 and TRBJ2-5; 8 bases are shared with TRBD1. This CDR3 comprises 12 residues. CDR1 is SSHAT, CDR2 FNYEAQ, per germline (reference sequence).

With regard to this clonotype: Mismatch with germline at one junction end may stem from a read error. J is TRBJ2-7 and V is TRBV7-9, with TRBD1 matching over 7 bases. The germline CDR1 and CDR2 sequences are SEHNR and FQNEAQ (reference sequence). This CDR3 comprises 14 residues. Written as DNA, the CDR3 is TGTGCCGGCAGCTTGCCGGGACAGTCCTACGAGCAGTACTTC. This codes for CAGSLPGQSYEQYF.

This clonotype has more than one count but fewer than ten. The CDR3 spells CASSPWGQANTEAFF. CDR3 bases: TGCGCCAGCAGCCCTTGGGGACAGGCTAACACTGAAGCTTTCTTT. The chain combines TRBV4-1 with TRBJ1-1; 8 nucleotides agree with TRBD1. This CDR3 contains 15 residues. Germline V CDR1 and CDR2: MGHRA, YSYEKL. V shed 4 bases and J 2 bases; nucleotides not matched to a gene: 6.

The chain combines TRBV24-1 with TRBJ2-2; 10 positions match TRBD1. Germline V gene lookup returns CDR1 KGHDR and CDR2 SFDVKD. CDR3 length: 16 amino acids. After removal of 3 bases from V and 3 bases from J, the junction contained 3 bases not matched to a gene. The CDR3 here is CATSDPGQGYTGELFF. The CDR3 coding sequence is TGTGCCACCAGTGATCCGGGACAGGGGTACACCGGGGAGCTGTTTTTT.

This chain connects TRBV2 to TRBJ2-4; 9 bases are shared with TRBD2. The DNA end lines up better with TRBJ2-7; the J call may be wrong. Per germline, CDR1 SNHLY and CDR2 FYNNEI. The CDR3 sequence is 14 residues long. As DNA, the CDR3 is TGTGCCAGCAGTGGACTTAGCGGGAGTTACGAGCAGTACTTC. It is translated as CASSGLSGSYEQYF.

This clonotype was seen more than once but under ten times. Being one base from a much bigger clone, this may be a read error. The chain uses TRBV24-1 and TRBJ1-2; perhaps TRBD1 as D (6 bases). The CDR3 runs to 14 residues. The germline gives CDR1 KGHDR, CDR2 SFDVKD. Trimming stripped 7 bases from V and 1 base from J, with 12 bases between. The CDR3 DNA sequence: TGTGCCACCAGGGGGAACAGGGTTAACTATGGCTACACCTTC. This codes for CATRGNRVNYGYTF.

This sequence joins TRBV5-1 and TRBJ2-5, with D tentatively TRBD2 (5 bases). The last part of the DNA fits TRBJ2-7 better; the J call may be wrong. Germline CDR1 SGHRS, CDR2 YFSETQ. The CDR3 is made up of 15 amino acids. CDR3 sequence: CASSPTTQEVHEQYF. CDR3 coding DNA: TGCGCCAGCAGCCCAACGACCCAGGAGGTCCACGAGCAGTACTTC.

Points on this clonotype: The junction departs from the called germline gene at one end, perhaps through a read error. The V gene is TRBV30, the J gene TRBJ1-1; D gene ambiguous. This CDR3 has 11 amino acids. Germline V gives CDR1 GTSNPN, CDR2 SVGIG (reference sequence). The CDR3 coding sequence is TGTACCTGGAGTGTATTCGGGGAAGCTTTCTTT. As protein: CTWSVFGEAFF.